These 9 T cell receptor beta chains were all obtained from the same sample, sequenced in a study of T cells in Graves' hyperthyroidism and ophthalmopathy. TCR beta CDR3 region amplification was performed from RNA transcripts. A first-round RT-PCR of the TCR CDR3 used the HTBI primer set. TCRdb redid the calling of the multiplex PCR reads with MiXCR, one entry per CDR3 protein. The sample has fewer than 450,000 distinct CDR3 sequences; 12% to 15% are singletons. The sequenced material came from blood. The receptors shown here come from a woman aged 55-69 years with Graves' ophthalmopathy.

Many counts were recorded for this clonotype. The rearrangement links TRBV20-1 to TRBJ2-7, with 8 bases identical to TRBD1. V lost 2 bases, J lost 4 bases, and 7 bases stayed unmatched. Germline V CDR1 and CDR2: DFQATT, SNEGSKA (reference sequence). The CDR3 sequence is 14 residues long. CDR3 sequence: CSARFQGAGYEQYF. CDR3 in DNA: TGCAGTGCTAGATTCCAGGGGGCCGGATACGAGCAGTACTTC.

This clonotype occurred a few times. The genes are TRBV12-3 or TRBV12-4 and TRBJ2-2; a possible D gene is TRBD2 (6 bases). V was trimmed by 5 bases and J by 7 bases, leaving 11 bases between them. CDR3 length: 13 residues. CDR3 amino acids: CASSLKRVGELFF. CDR3 nucleotides: TGTGCCAGCAGTCTGAAGCGGGTCGGGGAGCTGTTTTTT.

This clonotype was seen at least ten times. The chain links TRBV5-1 to TRBJ2-7, with D unresolved. Germline CDR1 is SGHRS and CDR2 is YFSETQ. V gave up 4 bases and J gave up 2 bases, with 16 bases separating them. This CDR3 has 15 residues. The DNA of the CDR3 is TGCGCCAGCAGCCCGAGGCGTTGGCAGACCTACGAGCAGTACTTC. This gives the protein CASSPRRWQTYEQYF.

At least ten counts were recorded for this clonotype. The genes are TRBV28 and TRBJ2-3; 9 positions match TRBD2. The CDR3 has 14 residues. J gave up 5 bases and V 2 bases, and 2 bases lay outside the gene matches. Germline V CDR1 and CDR2: MDHEN, SYDVKM. For the CDR3, the DNA is TGTGCCAGCAGTTTAAGCGGGGGGAGAGATACGCAGTATTTT. Amino acid sequence: CASSLSGGRDTQYF.

This clonotype was counted ten times or more. The rearrangement links TRBV6-6 to TRBJ1-1; D may be TRBD1 (6 bases). The V end lost 2 bases, the J end lost 7 bases, and 14 bases lay between the germline ends. Germline lookup yields CDR1 MNHNY and CDR2 SVGAGI (reference sequence). The CDR3 is 14 residues long. The chain's CDR3 is CASSYRRGAIEAFF. The CDR3 DNA follows: TGTGCCAGCAGTTACCGGAGGGGGGCGATTGAAGCTTTCTTT.

J is TRBJ2-3 and V is TRBV4-1; D is perhaps TRBD1 or TRBD2 (5 bases each). This CDR3 has 14 amino acids. Germline V gene sequence: CDR1 MGHRA, CDR2 YSYEKL. Trimming pared 5 bases from V and 2 bases from J, leaving 11 bases between. The CDR3 DNA reads TGCGCCAGCAGCTCCCGGGACCCCACAGATACGCAGTATTTT. Its protein is CASSSRDPTDTQYF.

This chain uses TRBV2 with TRBJ2-3; either TRBD1 or TRBD2 may fit D (5 bases each). The CDR3 length is 14 residues. V was cut by 4 bases and J by 0 bases, with 8 bases left in between. In germline, CDR1 is SNHLY, CDR2 FYNNEI. This CDR3 is CASSGGFSTDTQYF. Here the CDR3 DNA reads TGTGCCAGCAGTGGGGGGTTTAGCACAGATACGCAGTATTTT.

A few counts support this clonotype. CDR3 bases: TGTGCCAGCAGTGCCCGGGACAGATACCAAGAGACCCAGTACTTC. Amino acid sequence: CASSARDRYQETQYF. V is TRBV28 and J is TRBJ2-5, with TRBD1 identical over 7 bases. The CDR3 has 15 residues. After removal of 5 bases from V and 0 bases from J, the junction contained 6 bases not matched to a gene. Looked up from germline, CDR1 is MDHEN and CDR2 is SYDVKM.

The gene calls are TRBV7-9 and TRBJ2-2, with 7 bases matching TRBD2. Per the germline V gene, CDR1 is SEHNR and CDR2 is FQNEAQ (reference sequence). V shed 3 bases, J shed 0 bases, and the junction held 4 bases outside the gene matches. The CDR3 is 16 amino acids. The CDR3 DNA reads as TGTGCCAGCAGCTTTTCTAGCGGTTCGAACACCGGGGAGCTGTTTTTT. Translating gives CASSFSSGSNTGELFF.